This T cell receptor (beta chain) comes out of a study of blood T cell repertoires in COVID-19. The CDR3 is made up of 16 amino acids. Trimming removed 0 bases from V and 1 base from J; junction bases left unmatched: 6. From germline, CDR1 is SGHTS and CDR2 YDEGEE. TCRdb's copy holds only in-frame clones and misses some; the assay was immunoSEQ multiplex PCR. Here the sample spans under 200,000 clones, about 74% being singletons. Source material: peripheral blood. The receptor was isolated from a man in his sixties with acute or convalescent COVID-19. The rearrangement joins TRBV5-8 to TRBJ2-5; 7 bases are a match to TRBD1. CDR3 protein: CASSLASHRGQETQYF. The CDR3 coding sequence is TGTGCCAGCAGCTTGGCCTCCCACAGGGGCCAAGAGACCCAGTACTTC.